A selection of T cell receptor beta chains follows, all from one sample in a study of T and B cells in COVID-19 patients. TCRdb called the multiplex PCR reads again in MiXCR, with one record for every CDR3 protein. The sample includes 4,500 or so distinct CDR3 sequences, under 30% of them seen just once. The sequenced sample was blood. Receptor source: a human donor with active COVID-19. Both conserved end residues are part of each CDR3. A D gene is named only where the DNA matches it firmly. Clone sizes are given selectively: once, few, many, or a class where the clone is expanded.

J gene: TRBJ1-5
clone size: NA
D gene: TRBD1
V gene: TRBV20-1
CDR3 protein: CSAELGTANQPQHF
CDR3 DNA: TGCAGTGCTGAACTTGGGACAGCCAATCAGCCCCAGCATTTT

J gene: TRBJ1-5
clone size: medium-sized
D gene: NA
V gene: TRBV27
CDR3 protein: CASSFLGYSNQPQHF
CDR3 DNA: TGTGCCAGCAGTTTTCTGGGATATAGCAATCAGCCCCAGCATTTT

J gene: TRBJ1-1
clone size: medium-sized
D gene: NA
V gene: TRBV19
CDR3 protein: CASSTFSGLWTTEAFF
CDR3 DNA: TGTGCCAGTAGTACCTTCTCGGGGCTTTGGACCACTGAAGCTTTCTTT

J gene: TRBJ1-5
clone size: medium-sized
D gene: TRBD1
V gene: TRBV29-1
CDR3 protein: CSVQTGVDQPQHF
CDR3 DNA: TGCAGCGTTCAAACAGGGGTCGATCAGCCCCAGCATTTT

J gene: TRBJ2-7
clone size: NA
D gene: NA
V gene: TRBV20-1
CDR3 protein: CSARTHKDYEQYF
CDR3 DNA: TGCAGTGCTAGGACTCATAAGGACTACGAGCAGTACTTC

J gene: TRBJ1-1
clone size: NA
D gene: NA
V gene: TRBV12-5
CDR3 protein: CASYAEGPEAFF
CDR3 DNA: TGTGCTAGTTATGCGGAGGGTCCTGAAGCTTTCTTT

J gene: TRBJ1-6
clone size: NA
D gene: NA
V gene: TRBV7-9
CDR3 protein: CASSLGTGGGGSPLHF
CDR3 DNA: TGTGCCAGCAGCTTAGGTACCGGGGGCGGAGGGTCACCCCTCCACTTT

J gene: TRBJ1-2
clone size: NA
D gene: NA
V gene: TRBV20-1
CDR3 protein: CSARDRRSKGYTF
CDR3 DNA: TGCAGTGCTAGAGATCGGCGGTCTAAGGGCTACACCTTC

J gene: TRBJ1-2
clone size: NA
D gene: NA
V gene: TRBV18
CDR3 protein: CASSPSITNYGYTF
CDR3 DNA: TGTGCCAGCTCACCATCGATTACTAACTATGGCTACACCTTC

J gene: TRBJ2-1
clone size: NA
D gene: TRBD1
V gene: TRBV28
CDR3 protein: CASRLGQVFYNEQFF
CDR3 DNA: TGTGCCAGCAGACTGGGACAGGTCTTTTACAATGAGCAGTTCTTC

J gene: TRBJ1-4
clone size: few
D gene: TRBD1
V gene: TRBV7-2
CDR3 protein: CASRRRGEKLFF
CDR3 DNA: TGTGCCAGCAGGCGCAGGGGGGAAAAACTGTTTTTT

J gene: TRBJ2-5
clone size: medium-sized
D gene: NA
V gene: TRBV19
CDR3 protein: CASIGDRMGTQYF
CDR3 DNA: TGTGCCAGTATCGGGGACCGGATGGGGACCCAGTACTTC

J gene: TRBJ2-3
clone size: NA
D gene: NA
V gene: TRBV5-1
CDR3 protein: CASSRNPQGSSADTQYF
CDR3 DNA: TGCGCCAGCAGCCGGAATCCTCAGGGGTCTAGCGCCGATACGCAGTATTTT

J gene: TRBJ2-7
clone size: medium-sized
D gene: TRBD2
V gene: TRBV19
CDR3 protein: CASSDGAGGRDEQYF
CDR3 DNA: TGTGCCAGTAGTGACGGAGCGGGAGGGCGTGACGAGCAGTACTTC

J gene: TRBJ2-7
clone size: medium-sized
D gene: NA
V gene: TRBV12-3/TRBV12-4
CDR3 protein: CASSLQGSKYF
CDR3 DNA: TGTGCCAGCAGTCTACAGGGAAGTAAGTACTTC

J gene: TRBJ2-7
clone size: medium-sized
D gene: NA
V gene: TRBV6-5
CDR3 protein: CASTKALRLGTSHEQYF
CDR3 DNA: TGTGCCAGCACCAAGGCCCTCCGACTAGGAACATCCCACGAGCAGTACTTC

J gene: TRBJ2-7
clone size: medium-sized
D gene: NA
V gene: TRBV15
CDR3 protein: CATRGTAYEQYF
CDR3 DNA: TGTGCCACCAGGGGCACCGCCTACGAGCAGTACTTC

J gene: TRBJ2-3
clone size: medium-sized
D gene: NA
V gene: TRBV19
CDR3 protein: CVTQGRTDTQYF
CDR3 DNA: TGTGTTACACAGGGTAGAACAGATACGCAGTATTTT

J gene: TRBJ1-4
clone size: medium-sized
D gene: TRBD1
V gene: TRBV27
CDR3 protein: CASSLESGGTNEKLFF
CDR3 DNA: TGTGCCAGCAGTTTAGAATCAGGGGGAACTAATGAAAAACTGTTTTTT

J gene: TRBJ2-7
clone size: medium-sized
D gene: NA
V gene: TRBV6-5
CDR3 protein: CASSYSGQGRYEQYF
CDR3 DNA: TGTGCCAGCAGTTACTCGGGGCAGGGGCGTTACGAGCAGTACTTC

J gene: TRBJ1-2
clone size: NA
D gene: TRBD1
V gene: TRBV6-5
CDR3 protein: CASSPNLAGGDFYGYTF
CDR3 DNA: TGTGCCAGCAGCCCAAATTTGGCAGGGGGGGATTTCTATGGCTACACCTTC

J gene: TRBJ1-5
clone size: few
D gene: NA
V gene: TRBV5-4
CDR3 protein: CASSLPGQNQPQHF
CDR3 DNA: TGTGCCAGCAGCTTGCCGGGTCAGAATCAGCCCCAGCATTTT